This TCR beta chain appears in the sequencing data of a study of identical twins. Trimming cost V 5 bases and J 0 bases, with 17 bases left between them. This CDR3 is built from 16 residues. Germline loops: CDR1 SQVTM, CDR2 ANQGSEA. Study results and caveats: Models predicted too little out-of-frame TCR alpha sharing in monozygotic twins.

In regard to this clonotype: Its target is unknown.

TCRdb reprocessed the 5' RACE reads with MiXCR, giving one entry per CDR3 protein. The table has some 440,000 distinct CDR3 sequences, approximately 24% seen once. Every one of the donors was a healthy Caucasian. These data are also associated with another study on T cells expressing NK-cell markers. That work states: About 1.0-7.0% of CD8+ T cells in several donors belonged to dominant NKG2C+ clonotypes. HCMV specificity was not established for the expanded NKG2C+ T cell clones.

The sequenced sample was CD4+ T cells sorted from blood. The receptor was derived from a woman under 30 in good health. This chain uses TRBV29-1 with TRBJ1-5, with D uncertain. CDR3 protein: CSVQFAALSSNQPQHF. The CDR3 DNA is TGCAGCGTTCAGTTCGCAGCTCTTTCTAGCAATCAGCCCCAGCATTTT.